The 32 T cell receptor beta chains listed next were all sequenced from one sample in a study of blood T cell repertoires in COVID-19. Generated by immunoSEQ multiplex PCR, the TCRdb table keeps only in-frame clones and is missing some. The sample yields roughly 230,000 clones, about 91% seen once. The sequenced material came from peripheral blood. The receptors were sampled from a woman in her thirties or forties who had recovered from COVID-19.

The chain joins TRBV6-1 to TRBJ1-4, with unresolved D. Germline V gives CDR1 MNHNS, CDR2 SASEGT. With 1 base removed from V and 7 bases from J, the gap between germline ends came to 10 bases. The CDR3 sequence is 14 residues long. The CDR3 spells CASSEGLEGEKLFF. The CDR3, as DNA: TGTGCCAGCAGTGAAGGCCTGGAGGGTGAAAAACTGTTTTTT.

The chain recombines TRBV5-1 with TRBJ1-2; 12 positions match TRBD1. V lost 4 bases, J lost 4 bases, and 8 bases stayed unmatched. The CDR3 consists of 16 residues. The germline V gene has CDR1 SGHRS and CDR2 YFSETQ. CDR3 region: CASSPSGTGGPYGYTF. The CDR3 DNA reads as TGCGCCAGCAGCCCCTCCGGGACAGGGGGCCCCTATGGCTACACCTTC.

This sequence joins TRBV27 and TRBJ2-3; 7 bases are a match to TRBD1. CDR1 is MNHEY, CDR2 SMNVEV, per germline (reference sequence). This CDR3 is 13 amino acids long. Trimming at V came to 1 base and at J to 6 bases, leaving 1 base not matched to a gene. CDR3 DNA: TGTGCCAGCAGTTTATTGGACAGGGATACGCAGTATTTT. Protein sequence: CASSLLDRDTQYF.

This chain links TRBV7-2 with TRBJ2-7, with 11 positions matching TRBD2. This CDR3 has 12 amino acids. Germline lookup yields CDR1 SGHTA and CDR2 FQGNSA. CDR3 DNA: TGTGCCAGCAGACGGACTAGCGGGCCGGTGCACGTC. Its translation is CASRRTSGPVHV.

The CDR3 DNA follows: TGTGCCAGCAGCCGACGGGTTAACACTGAAGCTTTCTTT. Residues: CASSRRVNTEAFF. The rearrangement links TRBV3-1 (or the pseudogene TRBV3-2) to TRBJ1-1; unclear D gene. Per germline, CDR1 LGHDT and CDR2 YNNKEL (reference sequence). This CDR3 spans 13 amino acids. The V end was cut by 4 bases, the J end by 2 bases, with 8 bases between.

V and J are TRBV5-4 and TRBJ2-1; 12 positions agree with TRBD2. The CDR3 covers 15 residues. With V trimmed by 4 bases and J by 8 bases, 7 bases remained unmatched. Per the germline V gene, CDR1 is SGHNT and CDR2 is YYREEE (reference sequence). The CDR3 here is CASSPSSGGVDEQFF. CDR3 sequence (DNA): TGTGCCAGCAGCCCCTCTAGCGGGGGGGTTGATGAGCAGTTCTTC.

The CDR3 loop reads CAITPERGGLDEQFF. The DNA of the CDR3 is TGTGCCATAACCCCAGAACGCGGGGGCCTCGATGAGCAGTTCTTC. The chain employs TRBV10-3 and TRBJ2-1; a weak D match, TRBD2 (7 bases). CDR1 ENHRY and CDR2 SYGVKD come from the germline V gene. The CDR3 totals 15 residues. Trimming shortened V by 9 bases and J by 8 bases, and 23 bases separated the two germline ends.

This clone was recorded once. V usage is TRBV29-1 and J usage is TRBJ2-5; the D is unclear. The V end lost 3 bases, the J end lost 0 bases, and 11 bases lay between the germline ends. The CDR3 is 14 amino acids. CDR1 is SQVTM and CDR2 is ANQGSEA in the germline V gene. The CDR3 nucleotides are TGCAGCGTTGAGACGCGCACAGACCAAGAGACCCAGTACTTC. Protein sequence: CSVETRTDQETQYF.

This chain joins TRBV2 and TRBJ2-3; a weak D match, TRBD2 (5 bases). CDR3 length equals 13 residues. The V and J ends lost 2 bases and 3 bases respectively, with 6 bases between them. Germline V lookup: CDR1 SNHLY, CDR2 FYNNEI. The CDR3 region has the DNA TGTGCCAGCAGTGAATTAGCGACAGATACGCAGTATTTT. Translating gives CASSELATDTQYF.

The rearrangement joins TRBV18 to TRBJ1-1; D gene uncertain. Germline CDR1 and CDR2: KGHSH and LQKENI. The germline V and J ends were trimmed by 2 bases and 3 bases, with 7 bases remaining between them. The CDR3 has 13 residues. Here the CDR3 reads CASSPTEDTEAFF. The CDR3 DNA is TGTGCCAGCTCACCAACAGAAGACACTGAAGCTTTCTTT.

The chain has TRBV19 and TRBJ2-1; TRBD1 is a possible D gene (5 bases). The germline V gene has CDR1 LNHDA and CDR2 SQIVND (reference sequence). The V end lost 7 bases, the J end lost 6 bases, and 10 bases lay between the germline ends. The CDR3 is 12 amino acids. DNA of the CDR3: TGTGCCAGTACAACAGGTTCCAATGAGCAGTTCTTC. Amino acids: CASTTGSNEQFF.

The CDR3: CSVDRGGDYGYTF. Written as DNA, the CDR3 is TGCAGCGTTGACAGGGGAGGGGACTATGGCTACACCTTC. The chain has TRBV29-1 and TRBJ1-2, with TRBD1 as a possible D gene (6 bases). CDR1 is SQVTM, CDR2 ANQGSEA, per germline. V gave up 3 bases and J gave up 3 bases, with 11 bases separating them. There are 13 residues in the CDR3.

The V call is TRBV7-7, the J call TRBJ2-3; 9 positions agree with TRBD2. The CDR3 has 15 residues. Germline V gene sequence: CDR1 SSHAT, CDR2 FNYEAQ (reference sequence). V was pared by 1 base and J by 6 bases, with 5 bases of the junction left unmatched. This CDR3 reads CASSLEGGRDDTQYF. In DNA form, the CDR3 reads TGTGCCAGCAGCTTAGAGGGCGGGAGGGACGATACGCAGTATTTT.

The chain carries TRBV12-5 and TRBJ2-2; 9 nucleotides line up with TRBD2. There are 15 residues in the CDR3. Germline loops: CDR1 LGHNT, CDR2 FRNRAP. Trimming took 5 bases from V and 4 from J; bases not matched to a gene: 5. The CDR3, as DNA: TGTGCTAGTGGTGACGCGGGAGGGCCCACCGGGGAGCTGTTTTTT. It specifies CASGDAGGPTGELFF.

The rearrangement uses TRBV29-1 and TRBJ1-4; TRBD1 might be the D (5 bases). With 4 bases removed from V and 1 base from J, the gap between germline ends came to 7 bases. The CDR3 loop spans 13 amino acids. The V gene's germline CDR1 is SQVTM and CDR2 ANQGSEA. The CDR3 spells CSVGRGTNEKLFF. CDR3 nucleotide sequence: TGCAGCGTTGGTAGGGGAACTAATGAAAAACTGTTTTTT.

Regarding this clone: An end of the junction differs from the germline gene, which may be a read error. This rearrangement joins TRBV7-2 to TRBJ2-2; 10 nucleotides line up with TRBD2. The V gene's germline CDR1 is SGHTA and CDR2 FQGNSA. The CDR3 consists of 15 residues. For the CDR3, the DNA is TGTGCCAGCAGCCTAGCGGGAGATAACACCGGGGAGCTGTTTTTT. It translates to CASSLAGDNTGELFF.

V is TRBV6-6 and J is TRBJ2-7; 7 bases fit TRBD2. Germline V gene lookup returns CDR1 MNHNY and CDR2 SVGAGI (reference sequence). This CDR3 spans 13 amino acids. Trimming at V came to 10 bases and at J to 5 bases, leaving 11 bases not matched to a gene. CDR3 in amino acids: CATSGLLRDEQYF. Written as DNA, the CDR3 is TGTGCCACTTCGGGACTATTAAGGGACGAGCAGTACTTC.

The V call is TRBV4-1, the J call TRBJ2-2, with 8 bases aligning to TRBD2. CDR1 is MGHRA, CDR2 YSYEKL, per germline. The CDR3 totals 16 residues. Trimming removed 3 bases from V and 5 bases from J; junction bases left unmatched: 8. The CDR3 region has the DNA TGCGCCAGCAGCCAGGGACTAGGGTGGGTAACCGGGGAGCTGTTTTTT. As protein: CASSQGLGWVTGELFF.

This CDR3 is CASSLLVQFEAFF. The CDR3 bases are TGTGCCAGCAGTTTACTCGTTCAGTTTGAAGCTTTCTTT. This chain connects TRBV12-3 or TRBV12-4 to TRBJ1-1; D call uncertain. V shed 2 bases and J shed 7 bases, with 11 bases lying between them. The CDR3 is 13 amino acids.

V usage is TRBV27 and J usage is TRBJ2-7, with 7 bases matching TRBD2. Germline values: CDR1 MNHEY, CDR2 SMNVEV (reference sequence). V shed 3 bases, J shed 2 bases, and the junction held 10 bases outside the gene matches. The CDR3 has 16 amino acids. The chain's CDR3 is CASSFFGREPTYEQYV. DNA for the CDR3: TGTGCCAGCAGTTTCTTTGGGCGGGAGCCCACCTACGAGCAGTACGTC.

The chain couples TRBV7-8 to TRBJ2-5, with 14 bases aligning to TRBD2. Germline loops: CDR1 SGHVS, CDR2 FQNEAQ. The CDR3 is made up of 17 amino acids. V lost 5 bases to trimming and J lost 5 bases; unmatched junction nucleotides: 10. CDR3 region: CASSEVGLAGGAETQYF. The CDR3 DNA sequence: TGTGCCAGCAGCGAAGTAGGACTAGCGGGAGGCGCGGAGACCCAGTACTTC.

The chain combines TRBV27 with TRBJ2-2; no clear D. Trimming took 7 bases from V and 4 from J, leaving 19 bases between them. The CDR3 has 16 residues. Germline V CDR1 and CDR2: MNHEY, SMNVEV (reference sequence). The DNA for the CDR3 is TGTGCCAGCACCCCAAACCGTGGGCTTTCCACCGGGGAGCTGTTTTTT. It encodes CASTPNRGLSTGELFF.

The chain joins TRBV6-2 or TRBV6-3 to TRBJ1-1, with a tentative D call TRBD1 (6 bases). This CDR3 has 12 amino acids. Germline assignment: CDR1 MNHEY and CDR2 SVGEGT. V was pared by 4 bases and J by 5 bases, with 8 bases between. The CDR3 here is CASSLRGTEAFF. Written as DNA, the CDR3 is TGTGCCAGCAGTTTGAGGGGGACTGAAGCTTTCTTT.

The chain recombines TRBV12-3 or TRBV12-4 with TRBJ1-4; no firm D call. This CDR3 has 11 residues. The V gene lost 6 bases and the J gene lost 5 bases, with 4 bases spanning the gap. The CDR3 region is CASRLNEKLFF. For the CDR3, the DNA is TGTGCCAGCAGACTGAATGAAAAACTGTTTTTT.

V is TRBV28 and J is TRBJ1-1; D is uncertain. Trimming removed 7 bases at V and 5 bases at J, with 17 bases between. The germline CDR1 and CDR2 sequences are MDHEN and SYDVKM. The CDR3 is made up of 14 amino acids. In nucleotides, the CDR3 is TGTGCCAGCACCCCCTTGTGGAGTGGAACTGAAGCTTTCTTT. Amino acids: CASTPLWSGTEAFF.

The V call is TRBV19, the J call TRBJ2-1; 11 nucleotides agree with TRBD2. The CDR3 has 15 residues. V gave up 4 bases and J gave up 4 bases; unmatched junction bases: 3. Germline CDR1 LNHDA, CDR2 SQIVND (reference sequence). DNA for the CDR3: TGTGCCAGTAGTACGGGGACTAGCGGATACAATGAGCAGTTCTTC. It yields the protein CASSTGTSGYNEQFF.

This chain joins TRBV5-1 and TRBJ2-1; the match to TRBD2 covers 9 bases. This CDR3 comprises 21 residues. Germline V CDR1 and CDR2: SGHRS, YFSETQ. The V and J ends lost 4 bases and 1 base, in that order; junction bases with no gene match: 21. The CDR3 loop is CASSPEGRRGGRLGSYNEQFF. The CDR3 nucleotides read TGCGCCAGCAGCCCGGAGGGTCGGCGGGGGGGCCGATTAGGATCCTACAATGAGCAGTTCTTC.

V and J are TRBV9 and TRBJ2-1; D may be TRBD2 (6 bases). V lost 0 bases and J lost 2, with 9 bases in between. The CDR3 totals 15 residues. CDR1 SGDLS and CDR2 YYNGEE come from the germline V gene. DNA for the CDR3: TGTGCCAGCAGCGTAGTTAGCGGAGCCTACAATGAGCAGTTCTTC. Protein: CASSVVSGAYNEQFF.

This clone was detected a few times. The CDR3 sequence: CASSDEAGGPADTQYF. In DNA, the CDR3 is TGTGCCAGCAGTGACGAGGCGGGGGGGCCCGCAGATACGCAGTATTTT. The chain combines TRBV6-4 with TRBJ2-3; 9 positions match TRBD2. CDR1 and CDR2 (germline): MRHNA, SNTAGT. J gave up 4 bases and V 2 bases, and 7 bases lay outside the gene matches. The CDR3 covers 16 residues.

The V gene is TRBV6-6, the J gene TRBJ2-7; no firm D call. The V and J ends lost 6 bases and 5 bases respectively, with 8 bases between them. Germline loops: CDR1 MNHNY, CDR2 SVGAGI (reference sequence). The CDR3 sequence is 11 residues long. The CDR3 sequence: CASRLSNEQYF. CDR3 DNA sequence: TGTGCCAGCAGGTTGAGCAACGAGCAGTACTTC.

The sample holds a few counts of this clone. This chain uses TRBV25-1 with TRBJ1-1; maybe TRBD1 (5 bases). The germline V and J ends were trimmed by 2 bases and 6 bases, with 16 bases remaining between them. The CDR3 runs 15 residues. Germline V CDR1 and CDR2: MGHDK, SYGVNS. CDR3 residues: CASSENGHPGPEAFF. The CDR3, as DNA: TGTGCCAGCAGTGAAAACGGACACCCCGGCCCTGAAGCTTTCTTT. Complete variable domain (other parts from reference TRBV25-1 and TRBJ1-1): EADIYQTPRYLVIGTGKKITLECSQTMGHDKMYWYQQDPGMELHLIHYSYGVNSTEKGDLSSESTVSRIRTEHFPLTLESARPSHTSQYLCASSENGHPGPEAFFGQGTRLTVV.

The CDR3 here is CASRDGTGQETQYF. CDR3 DNA: TGTGCCAGCAGAGACGGGACAGGGCAAGAGACCCAGTACTTC. The rearrangement links TRBV2 to TRBJ2-5, with 9 bases fitting TRBD1. CDR1 is SNHLY and CDR2 is FYNNEI in the germline V gene. The CDR3 runs to 14 residues. Losses at the gene ends were 6 bases for V and 2 bases for J; bases not matched to a gene: 4.